This T cell receptor beta chain was sequenced for a study of CD8 T cell repertoires and HIV-1 epitope variants. At the level of the study: Enriched T cells were co-cultured with equal numbers of autologous T cell-negative antigen-presenting cells. A 10-day culture received IL-2, IL-7 and IL-15 on days 3 and 7.

With respect to this clone: What it recognizes is unknown.

V gave up 1 base and J gave up 5 bases; unmatched junction bases: 1. This CDR3 has 13 amino acids. Germline V CDR1 and CDR2: LGHNA, YSLEER. Only in-frame clones appear in the TCRdb table, and some are missing; sequencing was by immunoSEQ multiplex PCR. The sample shows almost 4,500 clones, roughly two thirds of them seen only once. The sequenced sample consisted of cultured CD8+ T cells derived from PBMCs. V is TRBV4-3 and J is TRBJ2-7; TRBD2 matches 8 bases. The sequence came from a male donor with HIV. CDR3 residues: CASSQGTSNEQYF. In DNA form, the CDR3 reads TGCGCCAGCAGCCAAGGGACTAGCAACGAGCAGTACTTC.